Sequencing of this TCR beta chain was carried out in a study of T cells in women clearing cervical HPV infection. The table came from immunoSEQ multiplex PCR; TCRdb's copy has only in-frame clones and leaves some out. The table lists around 30,000 clones. In regard to this clone: What it binds is not known. The CDR3 end is not reached by the read, which stops 3 residues before it; the germline J gene fills it in.

Study-wide results and caveats: CIN3+ cases had significantly higher TCR richness than controls; evenness did not differ. TRBV6-7 abundance was lower in cases than controls (roughly 0.11% versus 0.16%).

V shed 3 bases, J shed 8 bases, and the junction held 6 bases outside the gene matches. The CDR3 sequence is 14 residues long. Germline V gives CDR1 SGHTA, CDR2 FQGNSA. Specimen: blood buffy coat. This sequence originates from a woman between 18 and 70 years old with a cervical HPV16 infection that either progressed to CIN3+ or cleared (not recorded which). The chain uses TRBV7-2 and TRBJ2-3, with 9 nucleotides matching TRBD2. CDR3 DNA, as far as it was read: TGTGCCAGCAGCTTCAGCGGGGGGCCCGGTACG. Its protein is CASSFSGGPGT. The full CDR3 protein reads CASSFSGGPGTQYF.